The next 10 T cell receptor beta chains were all read from a single sample in a study of graft-versus-host responses after intestinal transplantation. Clones were read by immunoSEQ multiplex PCR, and TCRdb kept only the in-frame ones, dropping some. The sample consists of about 41,000 clones, roughly 95% of them appearing once. Their specific antigens are unknown. This specimen was unstimulated CD8+ T cells sorted from spleen or lymph node cells, taken before transplant. These receptors were collected from a human donor who was the organ donor for an intestinal transplant.

The genes are TRBV5-1 and TRBJ2-5; perhaps TRBD2 as D (6 bases). V lost 4 bases and J lost 5, with 15 bases in between. Germline assignment: CDR1 SGHRS and CDR2 YFSETQ. The CDR3 runs to 14 residues. This chain's CDR3 is CASSPVEGGETQYF. The CDR3, as DNA: TGCGCCAGCAGCCCGGTAGAAGGAGGGGAGACCCAGTACTTC.

The V and J genes are TRBV4-2 and TRBJ1-2; D not resolved. The CDR3 length is 13 residues. Per germline, CDR1 LGHNA and CDR2 YNFKEQ. The V gene lost 2 bases and the J gene lost 0 bases, with 4 bases spanning the gap. CDR3: CASSQWANYGYTF. CDR3 nucleotide sequence: TGTGCCAGCAGCCAATGGGCTAACTATGGCTACACCTTC.

This clone was seen once. This chain links TRBV27 with TRBJ2-7, with 11 nucleotides matching TRBD2. V was pared by 5 bases and J by 3 bases, with 0 bases of the junction left unmatched. Germline V gives CDR1 MNHEY, CDR2 SMNVEV (reference sequence). The CDR3 runs to 13 residues. The CDR3 loop is CASSGTSGYEQYF. The CDR3 DNA sequence: TGTGCCAGCAGTGGGACTAGCGGCTACGAGCAGTACTTC.

V is TRBV4-1 and J is TRBJ2-3; D is uncertain. The CDR3 sequence is 15 residues long. CDR1 MGHRA and CDR2 YSYEKL come from the germline V gene. Trimming removed 0 bases at V and 8 bases at J, with 15 bases between. The CDR3 sequence: CASSQDPRVAGTQYF. CDR3 sequence (DNA): TGCGCCAGCAGCCAAGATCCCCGGGTTGCAGGTACGCAGTATTTT.

The rearrangement uses TRBV4-3 and TRBJ2-2; TRBD1 matches at 12 bases. The CDR3 has 19 amino acids. The junction had 13 bases not matched to a gene; V was cut back by 4 bases and J by 4 bases. Germline assignment: CDR1 LGHNA and CDR2 YSLEER. CDR3 in DNA: TGCGCCAGCAGCCCCTTTCCACCGGGACAGGGGGCGCTCACCGGGGAGCTGTTTTTT. This encodes CASSPFPPGQGALTGELFF.

The rearrangement links TRBV4-3 to TRBJ1-1, with D hard to call. Trimming shortened V by 0 bases and J by 7 bases, and 6 bases separated the two germline ends. Looked up from germline, CDR1 is LGHNA and CDR2 is YSLEER. The CDR3 is 12 residues long. The chain's CDR3 is CASSQDSVEAFF. In DNA form, the CDR3 reads TGCGCCAGCAGCCAAGATTCGGTTGAAGCTTTCTTT.

The V gene is TRBV10-3, the J gene TRBJ1-2; D not resolved. CDR3 length equals 13 residues. Looked up from germline, CDR1 is ENHRY and CDR2 is SYGVKD. V was clipped by 6 bases and J by 6 bases, with 14 bases between them. For the CDR3, the DNA is TGTGCCATCAGGCCAGGTTTTAGTGATGGCTACACCTTC. It is translated as CAIRPGFSDGYTF.

In this sample, this clone turned up once. J is TRBJ2-1 and V is TRBV2; D not resolved. In germline, CDR1 is SNHLY, CDR2 FYNNEI. This CDR3 contains 15 residues. The germline V and J ends were trimmed by 6 bases and 0 bases, with 12 bases remaining between them. CDR3 residues: CASRETASSYNEQFF. CDR3 nucleotides: TGTGCCAGCAGGGAGACTGCCAGCTCCTACAATGAGCAGTTCTTC.

The chain employs TRBV4-2 and TRBJ2-1; 16 bases are shared with TRBD2. The CDR3 consists of 19 residues. Trimming removed 0 bases from V and 0 bases from J; junction bases left unmatched: 2. Germline V gene lookup returns CDR1 LGHNA and CDR2 YNFKEQ. The CDR3 bases are TGTGCCAGCAGCCAAGATGGGACTAGCGGGGGGGGCTCCTACAATGAGCAGTTCTTC. Its protein product is CASSQDGTSGGGSYNEQFF.

The V call is TRBV2, the J call TRBJ2-1; D is undetermined. The germline V gene has CDR1 SNHLY and CDR2 FYNNEI. The CDR3 sequence is 14 residues long. The germline V and J ends were trimmed by 7 bases and 8 bases, with 18 bases remaining between them. The CDR3 is CASMFSLGFDEQFF. In DNA, the CDR3 is TGTGCCAGCATGTTTAGCCTCGGGTTCGATGAGCAGTTCTTC.